These 10 T cell receptor beta chains were sequenced from one sample in a study of T-cell reconstitution after alpha-beta-depleted transplantation in children. Unique molecular identifiers were incorporated when the TCRbeta library was constructed. In TCRdb, the PCR reads were re-called with MiXCR into one record per CDR3 protein. The sample yields around 410,000 distinct CDR3 sequences, roughly a tenth seen once. This sample comprised PBMCs from the stem cell graft donor, obtained from the stem cell graft. These receptors all stem from a human donor who donated a stem cell graft to a child with acute myeloid leukemia.

In nucleotides, the CDR3 is TGTGCCAGCAGCTTTGGGCTGAGGCAGGGCGATTACGAGCAGTACTTC. It yields the protein CASSFGLRQGDYEQYF. This chain joins TRBV5-4 and TRBJ2-7; TRBD1 is a possible D gene (5 bases). Per the germline V gene, CDR1 is SGHNT and CDR2 is YYREEE (reference sequence). There are 16 residues in the CDR3. V was pared by 2 bases and J by 4 bases, with 19 bases between. Filled out from reference TRBV5-4 and TRBJ2-7, the complete variable domain reads ETGVTQSPTHLIKTRGQQVTLRCSSQSGHNTVSWYQQALGQGPQFIFQYYREEENGRGNFPPRFSGLQFPNYSSELNVNALELDDSALYLCASSFGLRQGDYEQYFGPGTRLTVT.

This rearrangement joins TRBV20-1 to TRBJ2-1, with TRBD2 matching over 10 bases. V trimming: 7 bases; J trimming: 8 bases; junction bases outside the gene matches: 11. The CDR3 runs to 14 residues. The germline gives CDR1 DFQATT, CDR2 SNEGSKA (reference sequence). The CDR3, as DNA: TGCAGTGTCAGTAGGACTAGCGGCTTACATGAGCAGTTCTTC. Amino acid sequence: CSVSRTSGLHEQFF.

The J gene is TRBJ1-2, the V gene TRBV5-1; D might be TRBD1 (5 bases). V lost 0 bases and J lost 0, with 9 bases in between. Per the germline V gene, CDR1 is SGHRS and CDR2 is YFSETQ. This CDR3 contains 15 residues. This CDR3 reads CASSLGDVANYGYTF. In DNA form, the CDR3 reads TGCGCCAGCAGCTTGGGGGACGTAGCTAACTATGGCTACACCTTC.

The chain combines TRBV5-1 with TRBJ2-2, with D uncertain. The CDR3 runs to 15 residues. Trimming shortened V by 4 bases and J by 0 bases, and 10 bases separated the two germline ends. Germline V gives CDR1 SGHRS, CDR2 YFSETQ. CDR3 nucleotide sequence: TGCGCCAGCAGCAAGGGTTTCACGAACACCGGGGAGCTGTTTTTT. Its translation: CASSKGFTNTGELFF. The entire variable domain, with the rest obtained from reference TRBV5-1 and TRBJ2-2, is as follows: KAGVTQTPRYLIKTRGQQVTLSCSPISGHRSVSWYQQTPGQGLQFLFEYFSETQRNKGNFPGRFSGRQFSNSRSEMNVSTLELGDSALYLCASSKGFTNTGELFFGEGSRLTVL.

This clonotype turned up a few times. V gene TRBV15 combines with J gene TRBJ2-3; D unresolved. Germline CDR1 reads LNHNV; CDR2 reads YYDKDF (reference sequence). Trimming removed 1 base from V and 5 bases from J, with 7 bases in between. The length of the CDR3 is 13 residues. The CDR3 loop reads CATSRGSGDTQYF. CDR3 sequence (DNA): TGTGCCACCAGCAGAGGCTCCGGAGATACGCAGTATTTT. The whole variable domain, filled in from reference TRBV15 and TRBJ2-3, reads DAMVIQNPRYQVTQFGKPVTLSCSQTLNHNVMYWYQQKSSQAPKLLFHYYDKDFNNEADTPDNFQSRRPNTSFCFLDIRSPGLGDTAMYLCATSRGSGDTQYFGPGTRLTVL.

As to this clonotype: One end of the junction varies from germline; a read error may be responsible. This rearrangement joins TRBV7-7 to TRBJ2-2, with 12 bases that match TRBD2. Germline V gene lookup returns CDR1 SSHAT and CDR2 FNYEAQ (reference sequence). CDR3 size: 17 residues. DNA of the CDR3: TGTGCTAGCAGCCCCTCGCCTAGCGGGAGGGTATCCGGGGAGCTGTTTTTT. Its translation is CASSPSPSGRVSGELFF.

This clonotype has just a few counts. The chain employs TRBV6-2 or TRBV6-3 and TRBJ2-1; 10 bases fit TRBD2. V lost 5 bases and J lost 9; bases outside the gene matches: 4. CDR1 is MNHEY and CDR2 is SVGEGT in the germline V gene. CDR3 length equals 13 residues. The CDR3 DNA reads TGTGCCAGCAGTACCGGACTAGCGGTTGAGCAGTTCTTC. This sequence encodes CASSTGLAVEQFF.

This clonotype was counted many times. Here the CDR3 reads CASQQGYIQYF. The CDR3 nucleotides read TGCGCCAGCCAACAGGGCTACATTCAGTACTTC. This chain connects TRBV5-1 to TRBJ2-4, with D perhaps TRBD1 (6 bases). Deletions cut 7 bases from V and 8 bases from J, with 10 bases between. The CDR3 runs to 11 residues. In germline, CDR1 is SGHRS, CDR2 YFSETQ.

The chain couples TRBV20-1 to TRBJ2-1; TRBD2 matches 12 bases. CDR3 length: 14 amino acids. Germline V CDR1 and CDR2: DFQATT, SNEGSKA (reference sequence). The V and J ends lost 6 bases and 8 bases, in that order; junction bases with no gene match: 8. CDR3 nucleotides: TGCAGTGCCCCAACACTAGCGGGAGGAGATGAGCAGTTCTTC. Residues: CSAPTLAGGDEQFF.

The chain couples TRBV27 to TRBJ2-6; D is ambiguous. The germline gives CDR1 MNHEY, CDR2 SMNVEV (reference sequence). This CDR3 has 14 residues. The V end lost 5 bases, the J end lost 2 bases, and 7 bases lay between the germline ends. CDR3 DNA: TGTGCCAGCAGTCAGTTTCCTGGGGCCAACGTCCTGACTTTC. Translated: CASSQFPGANVLTF. Combining the CDR3 with reference TRBV27 and TRBJ2-6 gives the whole variable domain EAQVTQNPRYLITVTGKKLTVTCSQNMNHEYMSWYRQDPGLGLRQIYYSMNVEVTDKGDVPEGYKVSRKEKRNFPLILESPSPNQTSLYFCASSQFPGANVLTFGAGSRLTVL.